The rows below give T cell receptor beta chains drawn from one sample of a study of T cell changes during pregnancy in multiple sclerosis. TCRdb's table, derived via immunoSEQ multiplex PCR, lists solely in-frame clones and lacks some. Seen here are about 32,000 clones, 89% observed once, and the top ten hold less than 6%. The material was CD8+ T cells from peripheral blood mononuclear cells, obtained in the first trimester of pregnancy. These receptors were obtained from a female donor with multiple sclerosis, enrolled in a pregnancy study. Each CDR3 is given with its conserved first and last residue. Each record gives: J gene, D gene, clone size, V gene, CDR3 length, CDR3 protein, CDR3 DNA. D genes are given only for firm matches. Not all rows give a size; the values are once, few, many and, for expanded clones, a class.

>TRBJ2-7|-|-|TRBV19|14
CASSMGASNYEQYF
TGTGCCAGTAGTATGGGTGCTAGTAACTACGAGCAGTACTTC
>TRBJ2-5|-|-|TRBV6-5|10
CARSAGAQYF
TGTGCCCGCTCCGCCGGGGCCCAGTACTTC
>TRBJ2-5|-|-|TRBV19|13
CASSNQYQETQYF
TGTGCCAGTAGTAACCAGTACCAAGAGACCCAGTACTTC
>TRBJ2-2|-|-|TRBV7-9|15
CASSPPRENTGELFF
TGTGCCAGCAGCCCCCCCAGGGAAAACACCGGGGAGCTGTTTTTT
>TRBJ2-1|TRBD2|-|TRBV7-9|15
CASSSRLAAYNEQFF
TGTGCCAGCAGCTCGAGACTAGCGGCGTACAATGAGCAGTTCTTC
>TRBJ2-7|TRBD1|-|TRBV5-5|15
CASSRSGTGAYEQYF
TGTGCCAGCAGCCGCTCCGGGACAGGGGCCTACGAGCAGTACTTC
>TRBJ2-3|TRBD2|-|TRBV4-2|16
CASSQDLAGDADTQYF
TGTGCCAGCAGCCAGGACTTAGCGGGAGATGCAGATACGCAGTATTTT
>TRBJ2-3|-|-|TRBV6-1|15
CASSEGAFSTDTQYF
TGTGCCAGCAGTGAAGGGGCGTTTAGCACAGATACGCAGTATTTT
>TRBJ2-1|-|-|TRBV11-2|12
CASSYPGPEQFF
TGTGCCAGCAGCTACCCAGGTCCTGAGCAGTTCTTC
>TRBJ2-1|TRBD2|-|TRBV5-1|17
CASSPIYSPSGKYEQFF
TGCGCCAGCAGCCCGATTTACAGCCCTAGCGGTAAATATGAGCAGTTCTTC
>TRBJ1-1|-|-|TRBV7-9|12
CASSPRGGEAFF
TGTGCCAGCAGCCCCCGTGGGGGGGAAGCTTTCTTT
>TRBJ2-7|TRBD1|-|TRBV4-2|13
CASSQTRGYEQYF
TGTGCCAGCAGCCAAACCAGGGGGTACGAGCAGTACTTC
>TRBJ2-1|-|-|TRBV7-9|13
CASSPPLEIEQFF
TGTGCCAGCAGCCCCCCACTAGAAATTGAGCAGTTCTTC
>TRBJ1-5|TRBD1|few|TRBV28|15
CASSSAWQGDQPQHF
TGTGCCAGCAGCTCCGCGTGGCAGGGGGATCAGCCCCAGCATTTT
>TRBJ2-1|-|-|TRBV14|14
CASSPLSGRNEQFF
TGTGCCAGCAGCCCCCTTTCGGGAAGGAATGAGCAGTTCTTC
>TRBJ2-3|TRBD2|-|TRBV7-6|13
CASSTTSGDTQYF
TGTGCCAGCAGCACCACTAGCGGAGATACGCAGTATTTT
>TRBJ2-3|TRBD2|-|TRBV5-6|15
CASYGRREPEDTQYF
TGTGCCAGCTACGGGAGGCGGGAGCCAGAGGATACGCAGTATTTT
>TRBJ2-1|-|-|TRBV7-2|12
CASSSRGLRQFF
TGTGCCAGCAGCTCCCGGGGATTAAGGCAGTTCTTC
>TRBJ2-1|-|-|TRBV4-3|15
CASSQAQGIHNEQFF
TGCGCCAGCAGCCAAGCCCAGGGGATTCACAATGAGCAGTTCTTC
>TRBJ2-3|TRBD2|-|TRBV6-4|16
CASSSGLAGGADTQYF
TGTGCCAGCAGTTCGGGACTAGCGGGAGGGGCAGATACGCAGTATTTT
>TRBJ2-7|TRBD2|few|TRBV4-2|17
CASSQERVAGVSYEQYF
TGTGCCAGCAGCCAAGAAAGGGTAGCGGGAGTTTCCTACGAGCAGTACTTC
>TRBJ1-5|TRBD1|-|TRBV28|18
CASSFVQGTSYSNQPQHF
TGTGCCAGCAGTTTCGTACAGGGGACCTCATATAGCAATCAGCCCCAGCATTTT
>TRBJ2-7|-|few|TRBV5-4|14
CASSLNRGGYEQYF
TGTGCCAGCAGCTTGAATAGAGGGGGTTACGAGCAGTACTTC
>TRBJ1-2|-|-|TRBV5-1|15
CASSPQDNQPYGYTF
TGCGCCAGCAGCCCCCAGGACAATCAACCTTATGGCTACACCTTC
>TRBJ2-1|-|-|TRBV25-1|15
CASSEQAGGVGEQFF
TGTGCCAGCAGTGAACAAGCGGGCGGAGTTGGTGAGCAGTTCTTC
>TRBJ2-5|TRBD2|-|TRBV11-2|15
CASSSPTSGKLTQYF
TGTGCCAGCAGCTCACCGACTAGCGGGAAATTGACCCAGTACTTC
>TRBJ2-1|TRBD2|-|TRBV18|15
CASSATSGRAYEQFF
TGTGCCAGCTCAGCAACTAGCGGGAGGGCCTATGAGCAGTTCTTC
>TRBJ1-4|TRBD1|-|TRBV25-1|15
CASSDSGTGNEKLFF
TGTGCCAGCAGTGACTCCGGGACAGGGAATGAAAAACTGTTTTTT